This T cell receptor (beta chain) derives from a study of control samples from healthy donors and cancer patients. TCRdb's table, derived via immunoSEQ multiplex PCR, lists solely in-frame clones and lacks some. Of more than 100,000 clones listed, 75% to 95% are singletons. The CDR3 is made up of 16 amino acids. The V gene's germline CDR1 is KGHDR and CDR2 SFDVKD. V gave up 4 bases and J gave up 4 bases, with 15 bases separating them. The chain combines TRBV24-1 with TRBJ2-2, with D possibly being TRBD1 (6 bases). The receptor was isolated from a young man in good health. Sequenced material: blood. CDR3 nucleotides: TGTGCCACCAGTGACCCTACAGGGTCCGGCACCGGGGAGCTGTTTTTT. This encodes CATSDPTGSGTGELFF.